This TCR beta chain is drawn from a study of monozygotic twins with inflammatory bowel disease. During cDNA synthesis, UMIs that each contained a 6-nucleotide sample barcode were added by means of template switching. TCRdb re-called the 5' RACE reads and catalogs CDR3 proteins one per entry, DNA excluded. The sample holds some 83,000 distinct CDR3 sequences. The template was total RNA from whole blood, with no T cell sorting. The sequence derives from a human donor with ulcerative colitis or Crohn's disease, or a healthy co-twin of an affected twin (not recorded which). Input material: blood.

This CDR3 reads CATGLAGGNEHFF. The chain joins TRBV10-3 to TRBJ2-1; TCRdb gives TRBD2 as the D gene, but with no DNA this cannot be confirmed. CDR3 size: 13 residues. CDR1 ENHRY and CDR2 SYGVKD come from the germline V gene.